The rows below give T cell receptor beta chains drawn from one sample of a study of radiation and T cells in renal cell carcinoma. TCRdb keeps only in-frame clones here, not all; method: immunoSEQ multiplex PCR. The sample has 60,000 to 65,000 clones; 70% to 80% are singletons. The sequenced sample was blood, obtained from a patient whose treatment included radiotherapy and nephrectomy. The receptors were sampled from a man aged 55-75 years with renal cell carcinoma. CDR3s include the opening cysteine and the closing phenylalanine or tryptophan. The D gene is left open where the match is weak. A row's size may be missing; if present it is once, few, many or a size class.

TRBD1	TRBV11-3	TRBJ1-1	-	TGTGCCAGCAGCTCCGGGACAGGGGATGAGAAAGCTTTCTTT	CASSSGTGDEKAFF
-	TRBV6-1	TRBJ1-4	-	TGTGCCAGCAGTGAAAGGAGGGGCCGAGGGGATGAAAAACTGTTTTTT	CASSERRGRGDEKLFF
-	TRBV12-5	TRBJ1-5	-	TGTCTCGCGATGAGGCCCCAGCATTTT	CLAMRPQHF
-	TRBV9	TRBJ2-2	-	TGTGCCAGCAGCGTACTCCCGGGGCGGAACACCGGGGAGCTGTTTTTT	CASSVLPGRNTGELFF
-	TRBV11-2	TRBJ2-5	-	TGTGCCAGCGGCACATTGAAAACCCAGTACTTC	CASGTLKTQYF
TRBD1	TRBV5-6	TRBJ1-2	-	TGTGCCAGCAGCTTGGATCTACAGGGGGCATTTGGCTACACCTTC	CASSLDLQGAFGYTF
-	TRBV10-3	TRBJ1-5	-	TGTGCCATCAGTGAGGAGGGCAGGGGAATACTTCAGCCCCAGCATTTT	CAISEEGRGILQPQHF
-	TRBV11-1	TRBJ2-4	-	TGTGCCAGCAGTACAGGGTCGGACGCCAAAAACATTCAGTACTTC	CASSTGSDAKNIQYF
-	TRBV19	TRBJ1-1	few	TGTGCCAGTACCCTAGGGGACATGAACACTGAAGCTTTCTTT	CASTLGDMNTEAFF
-	TRBV18	TRBJ2-7	-	TGTGCCAGCTCACCAAGCAGGGGAGGCTACGAGCAGTACTTC	CASSPSRGGYEQYF
-	TRBV4-3	TRBJ2-7	-	TGCGCCAGCAGCCAAGATGCAGGCCTCTACGAGCAGTACTTC	CASSQDAGLYEQYF
TRBD1	TRBV5-1	TRBJ2-3	-	TGCGCCAGCAGCTTCTCAGACAGGGAAATAGATACGCAGTATTTT	CASSFSDREIDTQYF
-	TRBV4-1	TRBJ2-5	once	TGCGCCAGCAGCAGAGGTGGGGTAGAGACCCAGTACTTC	CASSRGGVETQYF
-	TRBV7-9	TRBJ1-2	-	TGTGCCAGCAGCTTAGAGGGTCTGTATGGCTACACCTTC	CASSLEGLYGYTF
TRBD1	TRBV19	TRBJ1-1	-	TGTGCCACCGCCTTGGTACAGGGGGCTAGTACTGAAGCTTTCTTT	CATALVQGASTEAFF
-	TRBV6-5	TRBJ2-7	-	TGTGCCAGCAGTCTCTCCATGGACAGCTCCTACGAGCAGTACTTC	CASSLSMDSSYEQYF
TRBD1	TRBV7-3	TRBJ2-2	-	TGTGCCAGCAGCCCGCAGGGGGCCACCGGGGAGCTGTTTTTT	CASSPQGATGELFF